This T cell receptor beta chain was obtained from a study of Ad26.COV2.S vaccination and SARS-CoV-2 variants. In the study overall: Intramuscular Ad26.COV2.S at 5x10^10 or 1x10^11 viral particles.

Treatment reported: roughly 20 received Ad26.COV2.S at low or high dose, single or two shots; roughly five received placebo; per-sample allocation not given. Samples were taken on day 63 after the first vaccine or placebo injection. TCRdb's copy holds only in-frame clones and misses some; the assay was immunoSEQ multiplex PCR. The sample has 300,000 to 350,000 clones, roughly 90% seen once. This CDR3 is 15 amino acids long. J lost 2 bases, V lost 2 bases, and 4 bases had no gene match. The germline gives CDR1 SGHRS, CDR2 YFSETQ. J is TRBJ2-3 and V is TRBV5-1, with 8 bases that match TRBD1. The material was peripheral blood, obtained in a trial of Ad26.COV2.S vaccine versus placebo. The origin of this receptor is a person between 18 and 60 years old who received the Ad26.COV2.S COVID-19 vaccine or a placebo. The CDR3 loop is CASSFLQGVTDTQYF. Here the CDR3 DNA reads TGCGCCAGCAGCTTCCTACAGGGGGTCACAGATACGCAGTATTTT. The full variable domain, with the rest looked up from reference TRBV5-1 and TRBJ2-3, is KAGVTQTPRYLIKTRGQQVTLSCSPISGHRSVSWYQQTPGQGLQFLFEYFSETQRNKGNFPGRFSGRQFSNSRSEMNVSTLELGDSALYLCASSFLQGVTDTQYFGPGTRLTVL.